Sequencing of this TCR beta chain was carried out in a study of Ad26.COV2.S vaccination and SARS-CoV-2 variants. Background on the study: Ad26.COV2.S shots went into the muscle once or twice, 56 days apart. Study results and caveats: Vaccine recipients showed a spike-specific TCR breadth that was higher than in placebo recipients.

This table comes from immunoSEQ multiplex PCR, and its TCRdb copy is limited to in-frame clones, with some not included. The sample has hundreds of thousands of clones, approximately 88% seen once. Treatment here: around 19 received Ad26.COV2.S at low or high dose, single or two shots; about 5 received placebo; per-sample allocation not given. Sample collection was performed on day 63 after the first vaccine or placebo injection. The sample holds one count of this clone. Antigen: not known. This CDR3 is built from 14 residues. Germline loops: CDR1 SGHNT, CDR2 YENEEA. With 6 bases removed from V and 3 bases from J, the gap between germline ends came to 11 bases.

This receptor was obtained from a person between 18 and 59 years old who received the Ad26.COV2.S COVID-19 vaccine or a placebo. This specimen was peripheral blood, taken in a trial of Ad26.COV2.S vaccine versus placebo. This chain links TRBV11-3 with TRBJ2-2; D remains unclear. CDR3 sequence: CASSPRGDTGELFF. CDR3 bases: TGTGCCAGCAGTCCCCGAGGAGACACCGGGGAGCTGTTTTTT.